The 18 T cell receptor beta chains presented below share a single source sample, sequenced in a study of cytomegalovirus exposure and HLA in healthy donors. Here immunoSEQ multiplex PCR was the method, and the copy in TCRdb shows in-frame clones only, minus some. There are roughly 150,000 clones in the sample; around 90% occur only once, and approximately 3.2% lies in the top ten. The sequenced sample consisted of PBMCs. These receptors came from a woman aged 18-29 years in good health and CMV-seropositive.

The chain is built from TRBV30 and TRBJ1-4; 7 nucleotides match TRBD1. The junction had 7 bases not matched to a gene; V was cut back by 1 base and J by 8 bases. Looked up from germline, CDR1 is GTSNPN and CDR2 is SVGIG (reference sequence). CDR3 length: 14 amino acids. CDR3 coding DNA: TGTGCCTGGAGTGAGACAGGGTTTAGAGAAAAACTGTTTTTT. It yields the protein CAWSETGFREKLFF.

V and J are TRBV19 and TRBJ2-1, with 8 nucleotides matching TRBD2. CDR1 and CDR2 from the germline V gene are LNHDA and SQIVND (reference sequence). The CDR3 extends over 14 amino acids. The V gene end was trimmed by 8 bases and the J gene end by 2 bases; junction bases not matched to a gene: 5. CDR3 coding DNA: TGTGCCAGTCGAGCGGGAGTAACCTACAATGAGCAGTTCTTC. Amino acids: CASRAGVTYNEQFF.

V and J are TRBV7-2 and TRBJ1-2; TRBD1 aligns across 7 bases. The length of the CDR3 is 14 residues. From germline, CDR1 is SGHTA and CDR2 FQGNSA. The V gene end was trimmed by 4 bases and the J gene end by 7 bases; junction bases not matched to a gene: 9. The CDR3 loop reads CASSSRQGRSGYTF. The CDR3 DNA reads as TGTGCCAGCAGCTCTAGACAGGGTCGGAGTGGCTACACCTTC.

V usage is TRBV7-9 and J usage is TRBJ2-6, with D maybe TRBD1 (6 bases). This CDR3 is built from 19 residues. Germline loops: CDR1 SEHNR, CDR2 FQNEAQ (reference sequence). The germline V and J ends were trimmed by 1 base and 0 bases, with 16 bases remaining between them. In nucleotides, the CDR3 is TGTGCCAGCAGCTTAGTGGGAGACAGGTGGAACTCTGGGGCCAACGTCCTGACTTTC. This gives the protein CASSLVGDRWNSGANVLTF.

The chain carries TRBV18 and TRBJ1-5; 11 positions agree with TRBD1. This CDR3 is 16 amino acids long. V dropped 3 bases and J dropped 6; count of bases not matched to a gene: 7. Germline-derived CDR1 and CDR2 are KGHSH and LQKENI. The CDR3 protein is CASSPGTGGSIQPQHF. DNA of the CDR3: TGTGCCAGCTCACCTGGGACAGGGGGTAGTATTCAGCCCCAGCATTTT.

The V gene is TRBV7-9, the J gene TRBJ2-7; TRBD1 is a possible D gene (5 bases). The CDR3 is made up of 13 amino acids. Germline V CDR1 and CDR2: SEHNR, FQNEAQ (reference sequence). V lost 1 base and J 6 bases, leaving 10 bases between the germline ends. The CDR3 coding sequence is TGTGCCAGCAGCTTAGGACAGCAAAGCGAGCAGTACTTC. Amino acid sequence: CASSLGQQSEQYF.

The chain combines TRBV4-2 with TRBJ2-3, with 7 nucleotides matching TRBD2. CDR1 is LGHNA, CDR2 YNFKEQ, per germline. The length of the CDR3 is 14 residues. V shed 0 bases, J shed 8 bases, and the junction held 5 bases outside the gene matches. Written as DNA, the CDR3 is TGTGCCAGCAGCCAAGATATAGCGGGTATTACGCAGTATTTT. Protein: CASSQDIAGITQYF.

The chain couples TRBV21-1 to TRBJ1-2. TRBV21-1 has pseudogene status. The CDR3 sequence is 14 residues long. In DNA form, the CDR3 reads TGTGCCAGCAGCGCAAGAACGTTGCGCTATGGCTACACCTTC. Its protein is CASSARTLRYGYTF.

The rearrangement uses TRBV5-1 and TRBJ1-5; D unclear. The V and J ends lost 0 bases and 2 bases respectively, with 12 bases between them. Germline lookup yields CDR1 SGHRS and CDR2 YFSETQ. This CDR3 is 16 amino acids long. The CDR3 here is CASSLAGGDGNQPQHF. The CDR3 DNA reads TGCGCCAGCAGCTTGGCGGGTGGCGATGGCAATCAGCCCCAGCATTTT.

This sequence joins TRBV27 and TRBJ2-1; 9 nucleotides match TRBD2. CDR3 length: 17 residues. Germline lookup yields CDR1 MNHEY and CDR2 SMNVEV (reference sequence). The V and J ends lost 3 bases and 7 bases, in that order; junction bases with no gene match: 13. The CDR3 spells CASSFLLRAGGGNEQFF. The CDR3 DNA sequence: TGTGCCAGCAGTTTCCTCTTGAGGGCGGGAGGGGGGAATGAGCAGTTCTTC.

This chain connects TRBV30 to TRBJ2-5, with D possibly being TRBD1 (6 bases). The CDR3 extends over 15 amino acids. V was shortened by 3 bases and J by 10 bases, with 24 bases between the two germline ends. Germline CDR1 and CDR2: GTSNPN and SVGIG (reference sequence). As DNA, the CDR3 is TGTGCCTGGAGCGAACCCAGGGGCCGGAGTGGGAACCAGTACTTC. Amino acids: CAWSEPRGRSGNQYF. Full variable domain (rest looked up from reference TRBV30 and TRBJ2-5): SQTIHQWPATLVQPVGSPLSLECTVEGTSNPNLYWYRQAAGRGLQLLFYSVGIGQISSEVPQNLSASRPQDRQFILSSKKLLLSDSGFYLCAWSEPRGRSGNQYFGPGTRLLVL.

This chain's CDR3 is CASSASGTPSDEQFF. The CDR3 region has the DNA TGTGCCAGCAGCGCCAGCGGGACTCCCTCCGATGAGCAGTTCTTC. The V and J genes are TRBV2 and TRBJ2-1; 7 bases are shared with TRBD2. Germline CDR1 and CDR2: SNHLY and FYNNEI. The CDR3 loop spans 15 amino acids. The V and J ends lost 6 bases and 8 bases, in that order; junction bases with no gene match: 13.

This clone was detected once. This chain links TRBV7-3 with TRBJ2-1; 9 bases align to TRBD1. Germline V lookup: CDR1 SGHTA, CDR2 FQGTGA. V lost 4 bases, J lost 8 bases, and 9 bases stayed unmatched. The CDR3 is 15 amino acids. The CDR3 spells CASSSSGGQGDEQFF. The CDR3 region has the DNA TGTGCCAGCAGCTCATCCGGGGGACAGGGTGATGAGCAGTTCTTC. The full variable domain, completed using reference TRBV7-3 and TRBJ2-1, is GAGVSQTPSNKVTEKGKYVELRCDPISGHTALYWYRQSLGQGPEFLIYFQGTGAADDSGLPNDRFFAVRPEGSVSTLKIQRTERGDSAVYLCASSSSGGQGDEQFFGPGTRLTVL.

The chain couples TRBV30 to TRBJ1-3; TRBD1 agrees at 7 bases. The CDR3 contains 17 residues. Germline trimming cut 5 bases from V and 4 bases from J; bases unmatched to any gene: 17. CDR1 and CDR2 (germline): GTSNPN, SVGIG (reference sequence). The CDR3 nucleotides are TGTGCCTGGTCCCGTATAATCGTCACAGGGGCAGGAAACACCATATATTTT. Its protein is CAWSRIIVTGAGNTIYF.

The rearrangement joins TRBV4-2 to TRBJ1-4, with 10 bases fitting TRBD1. This CDR3 contains 16 residues. The germline gives CDR1 LGHNA, CDR2 YNFKEQ. The junction had 7 bases not matched to a gene; V was cut back by 3 bases and J by 6 bases. Written as DNA, the CDR3 is TGTGCCAGCAGCCACGACACCGGGACAGGGGATGAAAAACTGTTTTTT. This codes for CASSHDTGTGDEKLFF.

This clone has a count of ten or more. The rearrangement uses TRBV6-1 and TRBJ2-7; 10 bases match TRBD1. The ends lost 5 bases at V and 3 bases at J; junction bases unmatched: 7. CDR1 MNHNS and CDR2 SASEGT come from the germline V gene. The CDR3 extends over 15 amino acids. DNA of the CDR3: TGTGCCAGCAGTCAAATGACAGGGGGCGGCTACGAGCAGTACTTC. Residues: CASSQMTGGGYEQYF.

The chain carries TRBV11-2 and TRBJ2-7; D may be TRBD1 (5 bases). CDR1 and CDR2 from the germline V gene are SGHAT and FQNNGV. V was cut by 0 bases and J by 5 bases, with 8 bases left in between. The CDR3 sequence is 13 residues long. The CDR3 DNA is TGTGCCAGCAGCTTAGACAGGGTTAACGAGCAGTACTTC. It specifies CASSLDRVNEQYF.

This rearrangement joins TRBV2 to TRBJ1-3; possible D gene TRBD1, 6 bases. The germline gives CDR1 SNHLY, CDR2 FYNNEI. The CDR3 runs 15 residues. V gave up 6 bases and J gave up 0 bases, with 12 bases separating them. This chain's CDR3 is CASSLDRSSGNTIYF. The CDR3 DNA reads as TGTGCCAGCAGCCTGGACAGATCCTCTGGAAACACCATATATTTT.